The clone carrying this TCR beta chain was seen ten or more times. Trimming pared 0 bases from V and 5 bases from J, leaving 16 bases between. Germline CDR1 reads DFQATT; CDR2 reads SNEGSKA (reference sequence). CDR3 length: 15 amino acids. TCRdb itself ran the 5' RACE reads through MiXCR, one entry per CDR3 protein. Among about 67,000 distinct CDR3 sequences, roughly 11% were seen once, and the ten largest hold 3.5% to 4.5%. This sample was included in a study of early T cells in non-severe SARS-CoV-2 infection. This receptor was identified in an adult who was a healthcare worker with PCR-confirmed SARS-CoV-2 infection or an uninfected control (not recorded which). This chain uses TRBV20-1 with TRBJ2-5; perhaps TRBD2 as D (5 bases). Sequencing was done on a sample of whole blood. CDR3 loop: CSAREGAAVTETQYF. The CDR3 region has the DNA TGCAGTGCTAGAGAGGGAGCGGCTGTAACGGAGACCCAGTACTTC.